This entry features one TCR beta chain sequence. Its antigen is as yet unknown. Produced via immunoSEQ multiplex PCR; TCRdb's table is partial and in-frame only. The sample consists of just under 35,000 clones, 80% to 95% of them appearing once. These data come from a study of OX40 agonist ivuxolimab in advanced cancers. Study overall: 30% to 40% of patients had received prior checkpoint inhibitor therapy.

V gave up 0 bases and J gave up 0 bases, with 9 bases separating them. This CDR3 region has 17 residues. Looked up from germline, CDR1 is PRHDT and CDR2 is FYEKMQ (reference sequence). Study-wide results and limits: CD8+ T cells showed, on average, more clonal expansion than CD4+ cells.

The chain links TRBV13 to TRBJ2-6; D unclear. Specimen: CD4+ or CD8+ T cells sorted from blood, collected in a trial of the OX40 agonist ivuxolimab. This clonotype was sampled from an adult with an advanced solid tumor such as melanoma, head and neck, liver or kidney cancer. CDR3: CASSLGRQISGANVLTF. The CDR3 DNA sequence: TGTGCCAGCAGCTTAGGCCGACAAATCTCTGGGGCCAACGTCCTGACTTTC.